A selection of T cell receptor beta chains follows, all from one sample in a study of T cells in Graves' hyperthyroidism and ophthalmopathy. TCRdb ran MiXCR on the multiplex PCR reads and lists one entry per CDR3 protein. The sample contains 250,000 to 300,000 distinct CDR3 sequences, about 13% of which appear only once. The sequenced sample was blood. Receptors originate from a woman between 35 and 50 years old with Graves' hyperthyroidism. Each CDR3 is given with its conserved first and last residue. Fields, in order: D gene, J gene, clone size, V gene, CDR3 DNA, CDR3 protein. A D gene is named only where the DNA matches it firmly. Some rows have no size entry. The others give once, few or many, or a class for an expanded clone.

D gene: NA; J gene: TRBJ1-2; clone size: many; V gene: TRBV11-2; CDR3 DNA: TGTGCCAGCAGCCGGGACACTAGTTCGGGTTGGGGCTACACCTTC; CDR3 protein: CASSRDTSSGWGYTF
D gene: NA; J gene: TRBJ2-5; clone size: many; V gene: TRBV27; CDR3 DNA: TGTGCCAGCAGTCCTTTGGATCGCCGAGGGGAGACCCAGTACTTC; CDR3 protein: CASSPLDRRGETQYF
D gene: TRBD2; J gene: TRBJ2-1; clone size: NA; V gene: TRBV20-1; CDR3 DNA: TGCAGTGCTAGAGGGGCTAGCGGGAGAGGGAATGAGCAGTTCTTC; CDR3 protein: CSARGASGRGNEQFF
D gene: NA; J gene: TRBJ1-1; clone size: many; V gene: TRBV7-9; CDR3 DNA: TGTGCCAGCAGCTTTAGTCGGGAAGGCACTGAAGCTTTCTTT; CDR3 protein: CASSFSREGTEAFF
D gene: TRBD2; J gene: TRBJ2-7; clone size: NA; V gene: TRBV5-5; CDR3 DNA: TGTGCCAGCAGCTCGCCGAGGACTAGCGGGAGAATCTACGAGCAGTACTTC; CDR3 protein: CASSSPRTSGRIYEQYF
D gene: NA; J gene: TRBJ2-7; clone size: NA; V gene: TRBV19; CDR3 DNA: TGTGCCAGTAGTAGTGGCAGGGGCTCCTACGAGCAGTACTTC; CDR3 protein: CASSSGRGSYEQYF
D gene: NA; J gene: TRBJ1-5; clone size: few; V gene: TRBV9; CDR3 DNA: TGTGCCAGCAGCCCCCTAGCGGGGGCGGATCAGCCCCAGCATTTT; CDR3 protein: CASSPLAGADQPQHF
D gene: TRBD2; J gene: TRBJ2-2; clone size: many; V gene: TRBV2; CDR3 DNA: TGTGCCAGCAGTTCGCCGACTAGCGGGTACACCGGGGAGCTGTTTTTT; CDR3 protein: CASSSPTSGYTGELFF
D gene: NA; J gene: TRBJ2-7; clone size: many; V gene: TRBV29-1; CDR3 DNA: TGCAGCGTGGAGGAGGGACCGAACTACGAGCAGTACTTC; CDR3 protein: CSVEEGPNYEQYF
D gene: TRBD1; J gene: TRBJ1-1; clone size: NA; V gene: TRBV6-5; CDR3 DNA: TGTGCCAGCAGTGGCTACAGGGGAATCGGAACTGAAGCTTTCTTT; CDR3 protein: CASSGYRGIGTEAFF
D gene: TRBD1; J gene: TRBJ1-4; clone size: NA; V gene: TRBV28; CDR3 DNA: TGTGCCAGCAGGGGCCCGGGACAGGGGGAAAAACTGTTTTTT; CDR3 protein: CASRGPGQGEKLFF
D gene: NA; J gene: TRBJ2-5; clone size: many; V gene: TRBV18; CDR3 DNA: TGTGCCAGCTCACGCGCTTCAGGGGATGCAGAGACCCAGTACTTC; CDR3 protein: CASSRASGDAETQYF
D gene: TRBD2; J gene: TRBJ2-7; clone size: NA; V gene: TRBV5-5; CDR3 DNA: TGTGCCAGCAGCTTGGCCGGGGGGGCAGGAGAGCAGTACTTC; CDR3 protein: CASSLAGGAGEQYF
D gene: TRBD1; J gene: TRBJ2-7; clone size: few; V gene: TRBV6-1; CDR3 DNA: TGTGCCAGCATCACGGAACAGGGGGCGAGGGAGCAGTACTTC; CDR3 protein: CASITEQGAREQYF
D gene: TRBD1; J gene: TRBJ1-1; clone size: NA; V gene: TRBV5-4; CDR3 DNA: TGTGCCAGCAGCCCGGGGACAGATGAAGCTTTCTTT; CDR3 protein: CASSPGTDEAFF
D gene: NA; J gene: TRBJ2-7; clone size: many; V gene: TRBV7-8; CDR3 DNA: TGTGCCAGCAGCTTCTTGAACGCCTACGAGCAGTACTTC; CDR3 protein: CASSFLNAYEQYF